This T cell receptor (beta chain) was recorded in a study of cytomegalovirus exposure and HLA in healthy donors. General study points: Despite most TCR sequences being rare, some public TCRs occurred in many donors.

Concerning this clone: Its antigen is still unknown.

PCR involved 60 Vbeta and 13 Jbeta primers. TCRdb's table, derived via immunoSEQ multiplex PCR, lists solely in-frame clones and lacks some. The sample lists some 130,000 clones, roughly 78% occurring once. The V end lost 4 bases, the J end lost 0 bases, and 7 bases lay between the germline ends. The germline gives CDR1 LNHDA, CDR2 SQIVND (reference sequence). The CDR3 length is 15 residues. V usage is TRBV19 and J usage is TRBJ2-6; D is perhaps TRBD2 (5 bases). The sequenced sample consisted of PBMCs. This TCR was sampled from a woman between 25 and 40 years old in good health and CMV-seropositive. The CDR3 DNA sequence: TGTGCCAGTAGTACGCTAGCCTCTGGGGCCAACGTCCTGACTTTC. This gives the protein CASSTLASGANVLTF.